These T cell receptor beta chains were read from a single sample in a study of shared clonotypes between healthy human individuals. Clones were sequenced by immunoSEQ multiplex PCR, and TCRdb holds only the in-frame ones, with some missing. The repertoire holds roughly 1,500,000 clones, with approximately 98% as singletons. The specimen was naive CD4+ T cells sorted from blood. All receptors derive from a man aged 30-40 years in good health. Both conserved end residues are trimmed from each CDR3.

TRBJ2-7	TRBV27	ASGPLAGGKQY
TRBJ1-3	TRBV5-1	ASSDYRDREGNTIY
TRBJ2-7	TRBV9	ASSKNWRGSEEQY
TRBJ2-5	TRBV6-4	ASSDKAGEETQY
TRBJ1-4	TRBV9	ASSIDRAATNEKLF
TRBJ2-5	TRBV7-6	ASSPGLRETQY
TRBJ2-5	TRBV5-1	ASSLRSQGPRETQY
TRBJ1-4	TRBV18	ASSPGDEKLF
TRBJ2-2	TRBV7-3	ASSLTSPWSGELF
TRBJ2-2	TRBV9	ASSVELAIQAGELF
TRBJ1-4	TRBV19	ASRTPGGVNEKLF